The 22 T cell receptor beta chains below all came from one sample that was sequenced in a study of T cells in Graves' hyperthyroidism and ophthalmopathy. RNA transcripts provided the source from which TCR beta CDR3 regions were amplified. The study used the HTBI primer set for a first-round RT-PCR of the TCR CDR3. In TCRdb, the multiplex PCR reads were re-called with MiXCR into one record per CDR3 protein. The sample consists of 460,000 or so distinct CDR3 sequences, 14% of them appearing once. The specimen was blood. The receptors shown here come from a woman between 18 and 30 years old with Graves' hyperthyroidism.

This clonotype has at least ten counts. This sequence joins TRBV11-3 and TRBJ2-7; 11 nucleotides align to TRBD2. CDR3 length: 14 amino acids. CDR1 is SGHNT and CDR2 is YENEEA in the germline V gene. Germline trimming cut 5 bases from V and 7 bases from J; bases unmatched to any gene: 7. The CDR3 spells CASSTSGSKGEQYF. Here the CDR3 DNA reads TGTGCCAGCAGCACTAGCGGGAGTAAAGGGGAGCAGTACTTC. The whole variable domain, remainder taken from reference TRBV11-3 and TRBJ2-7, is EAGVVQSPRYKIIEKKQPVAFWCNPISGHNTLYWYLQNLGQGPELLIRYENEEAVDDSQLPKDRFSAERLKGVDSTLKIQPAELGDSAVYLCASSTSGSKGEQYFGPGTRLTVT.

The chain links TRBV27 to TRBJ1-4; TRBD1 matches 9 bases. The CDR3 contains 17 residues. The junction had 9 bases not matched to a gene; V was cut back by 2 bases and J by 5 bases. Germline V gene sequence: CDR1 MNHEY, CDR2 SMNVEV (reference sequence). The CDR3 DNA is TGTGCCAGCAGTTTACGACCGCGGGACAGGGAGAATGAAAAACTGTTTTTT. It translates to CASSLRPRDRENEKLFF.

In its sample, this clonotype was seen many times. The chain joins TRBV2 to TRBJ1-2; the D gene is possibly TRBD1 (5 bases). V was clipped by 1 base and J by 3 bases, with 15 bases between them. Germline V gene lookup returns CDR1 SNHLY and CDR2 FYNNEI. The CDR3 sequence is 16 residues long. The CDR3 nucleotides read TGTGCCAGCAGTGAAGGAGGGTTTGGGGGGTACTATGGCTACACCTTC. Amino acid sequence: CASSEGGFGGYYGYTF.

This clonotype came up many times. This chain connects TRBV11-2 to TRBJ2-1; D call uncertain. The germline V and J ends were trimmed by 1 base and 8 bases, with 9 bases remaining between them. Per the germline V gene, CDR1 is SGHAT and CDR2 is FQNNGV. The CDR3 is 13 amino acids. CDR3 in DNA: TGTGCCAGCAGCTTAGGGGCAGTCGATGAGCAGTTCTTC. Its protein is CASSLGAVDEQFF.

Only a few counts were recorded for this clonotype. The rearrangement links TRBV6-1 to TRBJ1-2; 7 bases line up with TRBD1. Trimming took 4 bases from V and 7 from J; bases not matched to a gene: 15. CDR3 length: 16 residues. Germline CDR1 reads MNHNS; CDR2 reads SASEGT. Written as DNA, the CDR3 is TGTGCCAGCAGTGGGGTTTGGGGCGACAGGGAGGGTGGCTACACCTTC. Translating gives CASSGVWGDREGGYTF.

The rearrangement joins TRBV9 to TRBJ1-2; a weak D match, TRBD1 (6 bases). This CDR3 comprises 16 residues. Per germline, CDR1 SGDLS and CDR2 YYNGEE. Trimming removed 0 bases at V and 5 bases at J, with 17 bases between. The CDR3 here is CASSVVVGTPTYGYTF. In DNA form, the CDR3 reads TGTGCCAGCAGCGTAGTAGTCGGGACACCGACTTATGGCTACACCTTC. The complete variable domain, with remaining parts taken from reference TRBV9 and TRBJ1-2, reads DSGVTQTPKHLITATGQRVTLRCSPRSGDLSVYWYQQSLDQGLQFLIQYYNGEERAKGNILERFSAQQFPDLHSELNLSSLELGDSALYFCASSVVVGTPTYGYTFGSGTRLTVV.

This clonotype was recorded at least ten times. The chain recombines TRBV7-8 with TRBJ2-1; 7 nucleotides match TRBD2. This CDR3 is built from 14 residues. Germline CDR1 is SGHVS and CDR2 is FQNEAQ. Unmatched junction bases numbered 5, after V lost 5 bases and J lost 4 bases. The CDR3 DNA reads TGTGCCAGCAGCCCCACTAGCGTATACAATGAGCAGTTCTTC. Translation: CASSPTSVYNEQFF. Full variable domain (remainder filled in from reference TRBV7-8 and TRBJ2-1): GAGVSQSPRYKVAKRGQDVALRCDPISGHVSLFWYQQALGQGPEFLTYFQNEAQLDKSGLPSDRFFAERPEGSVSTLKIQRTQQEDSAVYLCASSPTSVYNEQFFGPGTRLTVL.

This rearrangement joins TRBV3-1 to TRBJ2-1, with TRBD2 identical over 10 bases. The CDR3 runs 17 residues. V was pared by 0 bases and J by 7 bases, with 9 bases of the junction left unmatched. Germline V gene data show CDR1 as LGHDT and CDR2 as YNNKEL (reference sequence). This CDR3 is CASSQESASGRGNEQFF. For the CDR3, the DNA is TGTGCCAGCAGCCAAGAGTCGGCTAGCGGGAGAGGGAATGAGCAGTTCTTC.

This clonotype has a count of ten or more. This chain joins TRBV27 and TRBJ1-6; D gene uncertain. V was shortened by 6 bases and J by 6 bases, with 9 bases between the two germline ends. The CDR3 sequence is 13 residues long. Germline assignment: CDR1 MNHEY and CDR2 SMNVEV (reference sequence). CDR3 coding DNA: TGTGCCAGCAGCACTCCGGGTAATTCACCCCTCCACTTT. Translated: CASSTPGNSPLHF.

In this sample, this clonotype turned up many times. The gene calls are TRBV7-2 and TRBJ2-1; 14 nucleotides line up with TRBD2. Germline CDR1 and CDR2: SGHTA and FQGNSA. The CDR3 spans 19 residues. V shed 0 bases and J 0 bases; nucleotides not matched to a gene: 4. CDR3 in amino acids: CASSLAGLAGASSYNEQFF. The CDR3 DNA sequence: TGTGCCAGCAGCTTAGCGGGACTAGCGGGAGCGAGCTCCTACAATGAGCAGTTCTTC. The whole variable domain, remainder taken from reference TRBV7-2 and TRBJ2-1, is GAGVSQSPSNKVTEKGKDVELRCDPISGHTALYWYRQSLGQGLEFLIYFQGNSAPDKSGLPSDRFSAERTGGSVSTLTIQRTQQEDSAVYLCASSLAGLAGASSYNEQFFGPGTRLTVL.

The V call is TRBV20-1, the J call TRBJ2-7; D remains unclear. The CDR3 covers 12 residues. Germline-derived CDR1 and CDR2 are DFQATT and SNEGSKA (reference sequence). V was clipped by 6 bases and J by 4 bases, with 13 bases between them. The CDR3 DNA sequence: TGCAGTGCCCGACCAGGTCAGTACGAGCAGTACTTC. Protein product: CSARPGQYEQYF.

In this sample, this clonotype turned up many times. The genes are TRBV5-1 and TRBJ2-3; the D gene is possibly TRBD2 (5 bases). Germline CDR1 reads SGHRS; CDR2 reads YFSETQ. V was pared by 0 bases and J by 4 bases, with 12 bases between. The CDR3 spans 15 residues. The CDR3 sequence: CASSLERGGADTQYF. CDR3 nucleotides: TGCGCCAGCAGCTTGGAGCGTGGAGGAGCAGATACGCAGTATTTT.

The genes are TRBV5-1 and TRBJ1-1; D perhaps matches TRBD1 (5 bases). V lost 2 bases and J 0 bases, leaving 11 bases between the germline ends. The CDR3 has 15 amino acids. Germline V lookup: CDR1 SGHRS, CDR2 YFSETQ. The CDR3: CASSFNRPLNTEAFF. CDR3 DNA sequence: TGCGCCAGCAGCTTCAACAGGCCTCTGAACACTGAAGCTTTCTTT.

This clonotype occurred many times. The V gene is TRBV10-3, the J gene TRBJ2-1, with D possibly being TRBD1 (5 bases). CDR3 size: 14 residues. Between the trimmed V and J ends, which lost 0 bases and 7 bases, there was a span of 10 bases. Germline V lookup: CDR1 ENHRY, CDR2 SYGVKD. Written as DNA, the CDR3 is TGTGCCATCAGTGAGTCCCAGGGTAATAATGAGCAGTTCTTC. It is translated as CAISESQGNNEQFF.

In this sample, this clonotype turned up many times. The chain uses TRBV5-1 and TRBJ2-2; no definite D call. The germline V gene has CDR1 SGHRS and CDR2 YFSETQ. The CDR3 runs to 16 residues. The V end lost 2 bases, the J end lost 0 bases, and 11 bases lay between the germline ends. The CDR3 nucleotides are TGCGCCAGCAGCTTACGGTCCAGCGCGAACACCGGGGAGCTGTTTTTT. The encoded protein is CASSLRSSANTGELFF.

In this sample, this clonotype turned up many times. The CDR3 loop is CASSLTSGVGNEQFF. In DNA, the CDR3 is TGTGCCAGCAGTTTGACCAGCGGGGTAGGGAATGAGCAGTTCTTC. This chain joins TRBV27 and TRBJ2-1; 7 bases map to TRBD2. With 3 bases clipped from V and 7 bases from J, the junction kept 9 bases outside the gene matches. This CDR3 is 15 amino acids long. CDR1 is MNHEY, CDR2 SMNVEV, per germline (reference sequence).

In its sample, this clonotype was seen once. The chain employs TRBV3-1 and TRBJ2-7; TRBD2 aligns across 7 bases. The CDR3 has 15 amino acids. J gave up 7 bases and V 1 base, and 10 bases lay outside the gene matches. Germline-derived CDR1 and CDR2 are LGHDT and YNNKEL (reference sequence). In nucleotides, the CDR3 is TGTGCCAGCAGCCAAGCTCGGGGGAGGGCCAGGGAGCAGTACTTC. It encodes CASSQARGRAREQYF.

This clonotype was found many times. V gene TRBV28 combines with J gene TRBJ1-5; 10 nucleotides agree with TRBD1. This CDR3 region has 14 residues. The ends lost 6 bases at V and 7 bases at J; junction bases unmatched: 6. Germline V CDR1 and CDR2: MDHEN, SYDVKM. Written as DNA, the CDR3 is TGTGCCAGCAGCCGACAGGGGGCTGAGCAGCCCCAGCATTTT. Its protein product is CASSRQGAEQPQHF. Full variable domain (missing parts from reference TRBV28 and TRBJ1-5): DVKVTQSSRYLVKRTGEKVFLECVQDMDHENMFWYRQDPGLGLRLIYFSYDVKMKEKGDIPEGYSVSREKKERFSLILESASTNQTSMYLCASSRQGAEQPQHFGDGTRLSIL.

This clonotype occurred many times. This chain connects TRBV20-1 to TRBJ2-1; D not resolved. Germline V gene data show CDR1 as DFQATT and CDR2 as SNEGSKA (reference sequence). This CDR3 spans 14 amino acids. The V end lost 0 bases, the J end lost 5 bases, and 11 bases lay between the germline ends. CDR3 sequence (DNA): TGCAGTGCTAGAGAGCTTGGCCACGACAATGAGCAGTTCTTC. Its protein product is CSARELGHDNEQFF.

This clonotype has at least ten counts. The V gene is TRBV6-5, the J gene TRBJ1-1; no reliable D call. V was cut by 3 bases and J by 0 bases, with 8 bases left in between. The CDR3 has 14 amino acids. Per the germline V gene, CDR1 is MNHEY and CDR2 is SVGAGI. The CDR3 sequence is CASSYQRMNTEAFF. In nucleotides, the CDR3 is TGTGCCAGCAGTTATCAACGGATGAACACTGAAGCTTTCTTT.

The table lists this clonotype with many counts. The chain carries TRBV11-1 and TRBJ2-7, with D possibly matching TRBD2 (6 bases). The CDR3 covers 12 residues. V shed 2 bases and J shed 5 bases, with 7 bases lying between them. The V gene's germline CDR1 is SGHAT and CDR2 FQDESV (reference sequence). CDR3 protein: CASSLTGDEQYV. CDR3 nucleotide sequence: TGTGCCAGCAGCTTAACGGGAGACGAGCAGTACGTC.

This clonotype was counted many times. The genes are TRBV6-1 and TRBJ2-1, with a weak D call TRBD2 (5 bases). V lost 10 bases to trimming and J lost 1 base, with 14 bases between them. The germline gives CDR1 MNHNS, CDR2 SASEGT. The length of the CDR3 is 14 residues. CDR3 DNA: TGTGCCACCATGGACTTCGGGTCCTACAATGAGCAGTTCTTC. It is translated as CATMDFGSYNEQFF.